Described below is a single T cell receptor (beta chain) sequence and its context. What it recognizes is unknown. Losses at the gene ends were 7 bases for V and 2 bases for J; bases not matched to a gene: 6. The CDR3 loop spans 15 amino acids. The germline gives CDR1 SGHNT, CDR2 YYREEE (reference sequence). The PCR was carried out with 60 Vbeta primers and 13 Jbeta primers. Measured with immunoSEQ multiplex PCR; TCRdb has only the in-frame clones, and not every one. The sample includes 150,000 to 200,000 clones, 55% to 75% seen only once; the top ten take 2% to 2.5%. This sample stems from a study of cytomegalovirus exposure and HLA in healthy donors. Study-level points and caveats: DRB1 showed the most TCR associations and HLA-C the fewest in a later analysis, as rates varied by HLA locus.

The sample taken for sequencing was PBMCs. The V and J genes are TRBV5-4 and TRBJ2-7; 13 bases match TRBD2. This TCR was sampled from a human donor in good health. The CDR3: CASSQGLAGPYEQYF. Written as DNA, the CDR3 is TGTGCCAGCTCACAGGGACTAGCGGGGCCCTACGAGCAGTACTTC.